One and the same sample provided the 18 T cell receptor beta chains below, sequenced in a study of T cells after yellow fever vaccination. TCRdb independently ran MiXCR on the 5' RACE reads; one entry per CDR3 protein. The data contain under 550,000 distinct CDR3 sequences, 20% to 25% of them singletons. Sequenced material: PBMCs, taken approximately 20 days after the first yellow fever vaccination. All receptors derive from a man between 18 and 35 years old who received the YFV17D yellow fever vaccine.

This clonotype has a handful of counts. The chain's CDR3 is CSVVGASYSNQPQHF. In DNA form, the CDR3 reads TGCAGCGTTGTAGGAGCCTCATATAGCAATCAGCCCCAGCATTTT. This sequence joins TRBV29-1 and TRBJ1-5; no reliable D call. From germline, CDR1 is SQVTM and CDR2 ANQGSEA. The V end lost 4 bases, the J end lost 0 bases, and 13 bases lay between the germline ends. The CDR3 loop spans 15 amino acids.

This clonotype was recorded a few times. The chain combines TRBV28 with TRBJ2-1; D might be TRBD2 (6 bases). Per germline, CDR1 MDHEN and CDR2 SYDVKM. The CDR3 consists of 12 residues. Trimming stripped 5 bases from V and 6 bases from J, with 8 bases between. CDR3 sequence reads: CASSGGSNEQFF. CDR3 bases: TGTGCCAGCAGTGGAGGGTCCAATGAGCAGTTCTTC.

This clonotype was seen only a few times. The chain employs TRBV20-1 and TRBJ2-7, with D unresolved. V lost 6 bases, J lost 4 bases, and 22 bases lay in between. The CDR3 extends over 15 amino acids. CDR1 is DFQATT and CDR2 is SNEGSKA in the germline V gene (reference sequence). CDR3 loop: CSANKPPLDDYEQYF. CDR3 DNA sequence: TGCAGTGCGAACAAACCCCCTCTCGATGATTACGAGCAGTACTTC.

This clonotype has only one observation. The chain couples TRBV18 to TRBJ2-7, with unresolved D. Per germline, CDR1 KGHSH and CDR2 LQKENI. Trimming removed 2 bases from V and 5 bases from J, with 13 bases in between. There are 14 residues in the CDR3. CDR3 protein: CASSPSEPDHEQYF. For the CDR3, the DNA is TGTGCCAGCTCACCAAGCGAACCCGACCACGAGCAGTACTTC.

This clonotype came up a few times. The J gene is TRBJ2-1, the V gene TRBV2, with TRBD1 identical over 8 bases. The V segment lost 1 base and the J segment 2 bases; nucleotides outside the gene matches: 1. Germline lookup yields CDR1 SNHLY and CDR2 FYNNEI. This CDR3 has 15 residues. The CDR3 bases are TGTGCCAGCAGTGAAGACAGGGGGGCCTACAATGAGCAGTTCTTC. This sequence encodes CASSEDRGAYNEQFF.

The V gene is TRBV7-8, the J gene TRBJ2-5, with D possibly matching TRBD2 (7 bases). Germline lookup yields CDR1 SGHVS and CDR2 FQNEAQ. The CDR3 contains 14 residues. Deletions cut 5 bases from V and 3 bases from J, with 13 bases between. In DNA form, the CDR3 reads TGTGCCAGCAGCAGGGGGAGGGTCGAAGAGACCCAGTACTTC. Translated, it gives CASSRGRVEETQYF.

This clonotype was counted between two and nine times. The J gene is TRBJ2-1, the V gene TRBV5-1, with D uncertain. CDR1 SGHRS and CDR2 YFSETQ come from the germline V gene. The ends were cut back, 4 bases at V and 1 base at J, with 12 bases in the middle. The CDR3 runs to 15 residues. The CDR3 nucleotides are TGCGCCAGCAGCCAACCTCTAGGGTCCTACAATGAGCAGTTCTTC. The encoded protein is CASSQPLGSYNEQFF.

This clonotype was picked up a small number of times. The CDR3 sequence is CASSLLRDNEQFF. CDR3 bases: TGCGCCAGCAGCTTGCTGAGGGACAATGAGCAGTTCTTC. The chain employs TRBV5-1 and TRBJ2-1, with D perhaps matching TRBD2 (5 bases). V lost 1 base to trimming and J lost 5 bases, with 7 bases between them. The CDR3 length is 13 residues. Germline V CDR1 and CDR2: SGHRS, YFSETQ.

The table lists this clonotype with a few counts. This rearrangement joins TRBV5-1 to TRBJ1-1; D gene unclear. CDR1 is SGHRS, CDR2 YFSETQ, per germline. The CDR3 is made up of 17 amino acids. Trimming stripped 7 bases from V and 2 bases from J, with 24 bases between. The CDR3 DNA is TGCGCCAGCGCCAGAGGGATCTCCGATTCCCAAAACACTGAAGCTTTCTTT. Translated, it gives CASARGISDSQNTEAFF.

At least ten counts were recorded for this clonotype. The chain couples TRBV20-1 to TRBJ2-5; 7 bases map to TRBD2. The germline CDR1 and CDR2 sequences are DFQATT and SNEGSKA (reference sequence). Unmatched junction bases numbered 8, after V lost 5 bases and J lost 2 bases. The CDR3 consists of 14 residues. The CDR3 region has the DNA TGCAGTGCTGAAAACCCGGGACTACAAGAGACCCAGTACTTC. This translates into CSAENPGLQETQYF.

CDR3 DNA sequence: TGTGCCAGCAGCTTAGCGGTCTCGGAGGATGAGCAGTTCTTC. It is translated as CASSLAVSEDEQFF. This rearrangement joins TRBV7-3 to TRBJ2-1; a possible D gene is TRBD2 (5 bases). The V end was cut by 2 bases, the J end by 8 bases, with 13 bases between. CDR1 SGHTA and CDR2 FQGTGA come from the germline V gene. The CDR3 is made up of 14 amino acids.

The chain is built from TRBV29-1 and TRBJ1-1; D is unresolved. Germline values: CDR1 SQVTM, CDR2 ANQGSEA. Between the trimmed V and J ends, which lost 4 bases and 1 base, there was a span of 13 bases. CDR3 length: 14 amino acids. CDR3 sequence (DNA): TGCAGCGTTGTTAGAGTCGTCACGAACACTGAAGCTTTCTTT. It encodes CSVVRVVTNTEAFF.

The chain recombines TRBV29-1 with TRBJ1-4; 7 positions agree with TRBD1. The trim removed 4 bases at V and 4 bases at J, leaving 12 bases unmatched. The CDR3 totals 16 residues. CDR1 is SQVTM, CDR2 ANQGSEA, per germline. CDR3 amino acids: CSVATHPGQLNEKLFF. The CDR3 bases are TGCAGCGTTGCCACGCATCCGGGACAGCTTAATGAAAAACTGTTTTTT.

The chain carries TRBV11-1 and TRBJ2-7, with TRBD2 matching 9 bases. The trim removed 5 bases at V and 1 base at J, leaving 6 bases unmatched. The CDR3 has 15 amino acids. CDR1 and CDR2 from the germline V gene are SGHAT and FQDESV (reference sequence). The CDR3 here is CASSPFAGGSYEQYF. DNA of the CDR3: TGTGCCAGCAGCCCCTTTGCGGGGGGGTCCTACGAGCAGTACTTC.

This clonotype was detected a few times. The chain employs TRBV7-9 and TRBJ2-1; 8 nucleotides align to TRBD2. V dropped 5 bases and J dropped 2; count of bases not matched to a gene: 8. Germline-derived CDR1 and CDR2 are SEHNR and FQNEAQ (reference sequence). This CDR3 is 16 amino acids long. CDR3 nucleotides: TGTGCCAGCAGCCCCCCCCCGGGACTAGCCTACAATGAGCAGTTCTTC. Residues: CASSPPPGLAYNEQFF.

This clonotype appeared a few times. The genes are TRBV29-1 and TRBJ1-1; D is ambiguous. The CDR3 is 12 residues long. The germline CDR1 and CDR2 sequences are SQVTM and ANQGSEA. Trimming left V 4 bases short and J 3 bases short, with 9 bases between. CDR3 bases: TGCAGCGTTGTCAGCCGGGACACTGAAGCTTTCTTT. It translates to CSVVSRDTEAFF.

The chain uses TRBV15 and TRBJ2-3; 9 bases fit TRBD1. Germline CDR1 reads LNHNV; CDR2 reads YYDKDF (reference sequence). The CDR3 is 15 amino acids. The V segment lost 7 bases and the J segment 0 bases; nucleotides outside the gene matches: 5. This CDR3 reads CATNIGQGSTDTQYF. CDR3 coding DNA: TGTGCCACCAACATTGGACAGGGGAGCACAGATACGCAGTATTTT.

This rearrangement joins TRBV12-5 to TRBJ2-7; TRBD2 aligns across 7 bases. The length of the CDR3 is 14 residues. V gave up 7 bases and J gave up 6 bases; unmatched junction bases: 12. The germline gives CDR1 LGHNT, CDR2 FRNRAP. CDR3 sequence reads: CASAPRGVMGEQYF. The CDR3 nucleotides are TGTGCTAGTGCCCCACGGGGGGTGATGGGCGAGCAGTACTTC. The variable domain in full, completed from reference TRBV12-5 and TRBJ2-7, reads DARVTQTPRHKVTEMGQEVTMRCQPILGHNTVFWYRQTMMQGLELLAYFRNRAPLDDSGMPKDRFSAEMPDATLATLKIQPSEPRDSAVYFCASAPRGVMGEQYFGPGTRLTVT.